These 17 T cell receptor beta chains share one sample of origin, sequenced in a study of T cell clones after liver transplantation. Data came from immunoSEQ multiplex PCR; TCRdb stores just in-frame clones and leaves some out. Among more than 95,000 clones, roughly four fifths were seen once, and the ten largest hold 0.99%. The sequenced sample was CD4+ T cells from blood, obtained before liver transplant. The origin of the receptors is a human donor who received a liver transplant.

The V call is TRBV19, the J call TRBJ1-1; no definite D call. The germline gives CDR1 LNHDA, CDR2 SQIVND (reference sequence). This CDR3 has 11 amino acids. V was pared by 4 bases and J by 5 bases, with 5 bases between. The CDR3 spells CASSSRTEAFF. The CDR3 DNA sequence: TGTGCCAGTAGTAGCAGAACTGAAGCTTTCTTT.

The gene calls are TRBV10-3 and TRBJ2-2; 7 bases agree with TRBD1. CDR3 size: 15 residues. Trimming cost V 6 bases and J 7 bases; bases outside gene matches: 11. Germline V gene data show CDR1 as ENHRY and CDR2 as SYGVKD. Here the CDR3 DNA reads TGTGCCATCAGGGGGGTACAGGGGTTTAACGGGGAGCTGTTTTTT. It translates to CAIRGVQGFNGELFF.

The chain uses TRBV6-5 and TRBJ1-1; D remains ambiguous. Trimming removed 7 bases from V and 1 base from J, with 7 bases in between. The germline V gene has CDR1 MNHEY and CDR2 SVGAGI. This CDR3 contains 12 residues. The CDR3 DNA is TGTGCCAGCAATCGTGCGAACACTGAAGCTTTCTTT. Translated, it gives CASNRANTEAFF.

This clone was seen a few times. The chain recombines TRBV28 with TRBJ1-1; D is perhaps TRBD1 (6 bases). Per the germline V gene, CDR1 is MDHEN and CDR2 is SYDVKM. There are 12 residues in the CDR3. Trimming removed 7 bases from V and 8 bases from J, with 14 bases in between. The CDR3, as DNA: TGTGCCAGCACGGTCGGGGGCAGGGAAGCTTTCTTT. Protein sequence: CASTVGGREAFF.

The chain links TRBV6-1 to TRBJ2-7; 8 nucleotides align to TRBD1. Germline V lookup: CDR1 MNHNS, CDR2 SASEGT. CDR3 length: 14 amino acids. V shed 8 bases and J 2 bases; nucleotides not matched to a gene: 8. The CDR3 loop is CASVSDRAPYEQYF. CDR3 coding DNA: TGTGCCAGCGTGTCGGACAGGGCGCCCTACGAGCAGTACTTC.

This clone occurred once. V and J are TRBV29-1 and TRBJ1-5; D remains ambiguous. Germline CDR1 and CDR2: SQVTM and ANQGSEA. Trimming removed 4 bases from V and 4 bases from J, with 8 bases in between. The CDR3 runs to 12 residues. CDR3 region: CSVAQRNQPQHF. The CDR3 coding sequence is TGCAGCGTTGCCCAACGAAATCAGCCCCAGCATTTT.

This sequence joins TRBV4-2 and TRBJ1-1; the D is unclear. Germline loops: CDR1 LGHNA, CDR2 YNFKEQ. This CDR3 is 12 amino acids long. V was clipped by 3 bases and J by 8 bases, with 10 bases between them. CDR3 region: CASSHERTEAFF. DNA for the CDR3: TGTGCCAGCAGCCACGAGAGGACCGAAGCTTTCTTT.

The CDR3 protein is CSVEERNEQFF. CDR3 in DNA: TGCAGCGTTGAAGAAAGGAATGAGCAGTTCTTC. The genes are TRBV29-1 and TRBJ2-1; no reliable D call. CDR1 is SQVTM and CDR2 is ANQGSEA in the germline V gene. This CDR3 is 11 amino acids long. Trimming removed 0 bases at V and 7 bases at J, with 4 bases between.

The gene calls are TRBV2 and TRBJ2-1; 13 bases are shared with TRBD2. CDR1 is SNHLY, CDR2 FYNNEI, per germline. With 4 bases clipped from V and 8 bases from J, the junction kept 5 bases outside the gene matches. The CDR3 is made up of 15 amino acids. CDR3: CASSGLAGGYYEQFF. The CDR3 nucleotides read TGTGCCAGCAGTGGACTAGCGGGGGGATACTATGAGCAGTTCTTC.

The chain is built from TRBV9 and TRBJ2-3; 14 bases map to TRBD2. J was trimmed by 7 bases and V by 2 bases; bases with no gene match: 3. Per germline, CDR1 SGDLS and CDR2 YYNGEE. CDR3 length: 15 residues. CDR3 region: CASSVTSGGAYTQYF. CDR3 DNA sequence: TGTGCCAGCAGCGTGACTAGCGGGGGGGCATATACGCAGTATTTT.

This rearrangement joins TRBV18 to TRBJ1-1, with a possible D match to TRBD1 (6 bases). From germline, CDR1 is KGHSH and CDR2 LQKENI. The CDR3 sequence is 12 residues long. Trimming shortened V by 6 bases and J by 5 bases, and 10 bases separated the two germline ends. This chain's CDR3 is CASSDTGTEAFF. The CDR3, as DNA: TGTGCCAGCTCCGACACAGGGACTGAAGCTTTCTTT. Combining the CDR3 with reference TRBV18 and TRBJ1-1 gives the whole variable domain NAGVMQNPRHLVRRRGQEARLRCSPMKGHSHVYWYRQLPEEGLKFMVYLQKENIIDESGMPKERFSAEFPKEGPSILRIQQVVRGDSAAYFCASSDTGTEAFFGQGTRLTVV.

The rearrangement links TRBV4-2 to TRBJ1-1; D possibly corresponds to TRBD1 (6 bases). From germline, CDR1 is LGHNA and CDR2 YNFKEQ. V lost 1 base and J lost 4, with 19 bases in between. The CDR3 totals 17 residues. The CDR3 reads CASSQAGAGPGSTEAFF. The CDR3 DNA reads TGTGCCAGCAGCCAAGCAGGGGCCGGGCCTGGGAGCACTGAAGCTTTCTTT.

The rearrangement uses TRBV11-2 and TRBJ2-7; D remains unclear. The V gene's germline CDR1 is SGHAT and CDR2 FQNNGV. V was trimmed by 1 base and J by 3 bases, leaving 7 bases between them. The CDR3 contains 13 residues. This CDR3 is CASSLGLDYEQYF. The CDR3 nucleotides are TGTGCCAGCAGCTTAGGGTTGGACTACGAGCAGTACTTC.

This sequence joins TRBV19 and TRBJ2-7; D remains unclear. Germline V CDR1 and CDR2: LNHDA, SQIVND (reference sequence). The ends were cut back, 7 bases at V and 2 bases at J, with 12 bases in the middle. The CDR3 is 13 amino acids. CDR3 protein: CASKSDFTYEQYF. The DNA of the CDR3 is TGTGCCAGTAAGAGCGATTTCACCTACGAGCAGTACTTC.

This rearrangement joins TRBV5-1 to TRBJ2-2; D uncertain. This CDR3 has 13 amino acids. The germline V gene encodes CDR1 SGHRS and CDR2 YFSETQ. V dropped 4 bases and J dropped 1 base, with 5 bases sitting between them. Here the CDR3 DNA reads TGCGCCAGCAGCCCGAAGAACACCGGGGAGCTGTTTTTT. It translates to CASSPKNTGELFF.

The chain employs TRBV10-2 and TRBJ2-5, with D possibly TRBD1 on 6 matching bases. CDR3 length: 12 amino acids. Germline CDR1 reads WSHSY; CDR2 reads SAAADI. V was pared by 8 bases and J by 3 bases, with 10 bases between. The CDR3 loop reads CASGAGEETQYF. The DNA for the CDR3 is TGCGCCAGCGGAGCAGGGGAAGAGACCCAGTACTTC.

The chain has TRBV6-1 and TRBJ2-7; D remains unclear. The germline V and J ends were trimmed by 10 bases and 6 bases, with 13 bases remaining between them. There are 11 residues in the CDR3. Germline CDR1 is MNHNS and CDR2 is SASEGT. The CDR3 here is CATMHPGEQYF. For the CDR3, the DNA is TGTGCCACCATGCATCCCGGCGAGCAGTACTTC.